This T cell receptor (beta chain) was identified during a study of blood T cell repertoires in COVID-19. Study summary: Acute-phase and convalescent COVID-19 samples originated in the United States, Italy and Spain.

Original analysis: Reference gene primer amplification gave nucleated cell count estimates. Produced via immunoSEQ multiplex PCR; TCRdb's table is partial and in-frame only. From that table come the V and J calls and clone size; the DNA was used to work out D and trimming. Counted here are fewer than 120,000 clones, around nine tenths occurring once; the ten biggest clones make up around 4.8%. The CDR3 spans 14 residues. V was shortened by 3 bases and J by 0 bases, with 9 bases between the two germline ends. In germline, CDR1 is MNHEY, CDR2 SMNVEV (reference sequence). Material: peripheral blood. The chain has TRBV27 and TRBJ2-7; D is possibly TRBD2 (6 bases). This TCR came from a human donor in a cohort sampled during active COVID-19. In DNA, the CDR3 is TGTGCCAGCAGTTTTCTAGCGAGCTCCTACGAGCAGTACTTC. This sequence encodes CASSFLASSYEQYF.